Detailed here is one T cell receptor (beta chain). Germline assignment: CDR1 SGHTA and CDR2 FQGTGA. The CDR3 sequence is 12 residues long. Trimming cost V 4 bases and J 4 bases, with 6 bases left between them. Original handling: The assay estimated nucleated cells by amplifying reference gene primers. TCRdb's table, derived via immunoSEQ multiplex PCR, lists solely in-frame clones and lacks some. The D gene and trimming were derived from the DNA, and the V and J assignments and clone size from that table. The sample lists a few hundred thousand clones, more than 70% occurring once. The data were taken from a study of blood T cell repertoires in COVID-19. Study context: Acute and convalescent COVID-19 samples came from the United States, Italy and Spain. T cells, B-cell-depleted T cells, or PBMCs supplied cDNA or gDNA.

The sequenced sample consisted of peripheral blood. The chain employs TRBV7-3 and TRBJ2-3; D not certain. This receptor was taken from a man aged 35 to 55 with acute or convalescent COVID-19. The CDR3, as DNA: TGTGCCAGCAGCTCCCCCGCAGATACGCAGTATTTT. Its protein is CASSSPADTQYF.